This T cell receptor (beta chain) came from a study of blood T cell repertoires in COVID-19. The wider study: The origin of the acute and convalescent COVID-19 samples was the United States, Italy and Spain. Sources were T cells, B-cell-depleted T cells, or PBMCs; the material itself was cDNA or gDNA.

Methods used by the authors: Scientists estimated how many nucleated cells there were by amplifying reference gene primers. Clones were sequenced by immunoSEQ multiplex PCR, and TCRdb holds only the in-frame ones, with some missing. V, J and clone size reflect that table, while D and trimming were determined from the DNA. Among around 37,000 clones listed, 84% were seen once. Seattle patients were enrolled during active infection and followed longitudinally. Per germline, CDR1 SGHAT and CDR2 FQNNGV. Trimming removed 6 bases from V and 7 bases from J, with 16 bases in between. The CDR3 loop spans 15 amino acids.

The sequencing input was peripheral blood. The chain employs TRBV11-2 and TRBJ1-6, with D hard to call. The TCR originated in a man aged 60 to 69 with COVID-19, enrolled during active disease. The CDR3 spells CASSPGEVGNSPLHF. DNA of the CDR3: TGTGCCAGCAGTCCCGGGGAGGTGGGAAATTCACCCCTCCACTTT.